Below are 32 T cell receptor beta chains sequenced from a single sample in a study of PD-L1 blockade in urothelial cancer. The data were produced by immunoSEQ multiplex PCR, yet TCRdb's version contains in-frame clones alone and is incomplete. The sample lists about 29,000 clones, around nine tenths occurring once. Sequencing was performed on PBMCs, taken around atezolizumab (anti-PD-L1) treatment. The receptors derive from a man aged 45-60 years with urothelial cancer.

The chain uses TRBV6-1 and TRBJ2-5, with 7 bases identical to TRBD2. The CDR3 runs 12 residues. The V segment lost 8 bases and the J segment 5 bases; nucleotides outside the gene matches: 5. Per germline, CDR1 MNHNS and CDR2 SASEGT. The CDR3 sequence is CASSPGGETQYF. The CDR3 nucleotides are TGTGCCAGCTCCCCCGGGGGGGAGACCCAGTACTTC.

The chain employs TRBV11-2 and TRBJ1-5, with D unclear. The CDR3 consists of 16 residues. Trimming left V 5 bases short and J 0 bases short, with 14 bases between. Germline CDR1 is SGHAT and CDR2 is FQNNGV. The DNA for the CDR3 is TGTGCCAGCAGCCTGATGGCGGGGATTAGCAATCAGCCCCAGCATTTT. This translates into CASSLMAGISNQPQHF.

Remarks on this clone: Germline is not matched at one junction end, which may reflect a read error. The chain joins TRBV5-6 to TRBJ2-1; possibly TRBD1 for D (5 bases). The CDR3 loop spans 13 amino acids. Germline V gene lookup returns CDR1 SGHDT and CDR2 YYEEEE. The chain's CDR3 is CASTLVGSRGEFF. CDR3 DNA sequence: TGTGCCAGCACCTTGGTGGGTAGTAGGGGCGAGTTCTTC.

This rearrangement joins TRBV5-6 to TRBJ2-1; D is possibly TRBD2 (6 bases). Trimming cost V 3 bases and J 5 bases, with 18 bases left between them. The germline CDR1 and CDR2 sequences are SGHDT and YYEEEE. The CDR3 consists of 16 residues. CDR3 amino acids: CASSSLGLTRDNEQFF. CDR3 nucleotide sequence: TGTGCCAGCAGCTCTCTCGGACTAACTCGAGACAATGAGCAGTTCTTC.

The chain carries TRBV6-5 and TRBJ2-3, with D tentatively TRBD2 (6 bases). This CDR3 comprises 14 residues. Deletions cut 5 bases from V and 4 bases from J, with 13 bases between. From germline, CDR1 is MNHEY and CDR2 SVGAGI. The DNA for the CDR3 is TGTGCCAGCAGTGTCAGGGACTTCGCAGATACGCAGTATTTT. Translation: CASSVRDFADTQYF.

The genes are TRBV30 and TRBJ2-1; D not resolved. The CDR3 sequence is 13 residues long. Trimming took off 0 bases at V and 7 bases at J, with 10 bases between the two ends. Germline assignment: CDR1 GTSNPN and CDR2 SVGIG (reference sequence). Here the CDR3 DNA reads TGTGCCTGGAGTGTATCGGTGTCAAATGAGCAGTTCTTC. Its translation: CAWSVSVSNEQFF.

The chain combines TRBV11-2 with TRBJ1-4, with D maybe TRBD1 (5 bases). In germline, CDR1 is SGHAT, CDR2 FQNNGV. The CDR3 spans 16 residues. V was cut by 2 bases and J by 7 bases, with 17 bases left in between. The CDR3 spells CASSLMLEGRGEKLFF. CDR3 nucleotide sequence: TGTGCCAGCAGCTTAATGCTTGAGGGGAGGGGTGAAAAACTGTTTTTT.

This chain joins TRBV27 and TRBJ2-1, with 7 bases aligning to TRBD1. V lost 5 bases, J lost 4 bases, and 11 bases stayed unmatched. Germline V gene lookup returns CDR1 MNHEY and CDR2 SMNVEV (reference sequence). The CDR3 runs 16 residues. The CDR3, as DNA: TGTGCCAGCAGTGCCAAGACAGGGAGAGGGTACAATGAGCAGTTCTTC. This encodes CASSAKTGRGYNEQFF.

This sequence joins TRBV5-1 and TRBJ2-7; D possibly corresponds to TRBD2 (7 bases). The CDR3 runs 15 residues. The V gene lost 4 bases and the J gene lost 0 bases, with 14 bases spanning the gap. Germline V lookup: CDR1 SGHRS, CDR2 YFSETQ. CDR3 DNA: TGCGCCAGCAGCAAAGGGGGGGCCTCCTCCTACGAGCAGTACTTC. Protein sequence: CASSKGGASSYEQYF.

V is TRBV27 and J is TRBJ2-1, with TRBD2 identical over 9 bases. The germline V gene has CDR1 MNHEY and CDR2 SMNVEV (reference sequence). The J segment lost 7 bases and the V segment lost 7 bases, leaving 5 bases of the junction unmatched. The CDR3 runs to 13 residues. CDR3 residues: CASKTSGQNEQFF. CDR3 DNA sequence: TGTGCCAGCAAGACTAGCGGTCAAAATGAGCAGTTCTTC.

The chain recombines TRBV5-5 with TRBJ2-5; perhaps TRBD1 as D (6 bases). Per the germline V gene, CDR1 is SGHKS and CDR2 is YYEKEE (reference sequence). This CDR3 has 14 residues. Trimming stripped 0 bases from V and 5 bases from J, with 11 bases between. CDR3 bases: TGTGCCAGCAGCTTGGCGACAGGAAAGGAGACCCAGTACTTC. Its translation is CASSLATGKETQYF.

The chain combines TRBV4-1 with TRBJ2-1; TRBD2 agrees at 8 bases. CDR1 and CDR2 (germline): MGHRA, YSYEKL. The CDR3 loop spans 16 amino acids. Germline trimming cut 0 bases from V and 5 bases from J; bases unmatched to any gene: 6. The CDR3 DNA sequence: TGCGCCAGCAGCCAAGAAGTGGTAGCGGGGAACAATGAGCAGTTCTTC. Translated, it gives CASSQEVVAGNNEQFF.

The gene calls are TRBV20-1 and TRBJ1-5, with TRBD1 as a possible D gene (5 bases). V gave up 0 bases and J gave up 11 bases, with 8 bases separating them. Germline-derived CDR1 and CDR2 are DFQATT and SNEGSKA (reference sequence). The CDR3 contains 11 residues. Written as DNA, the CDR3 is TGCAGTGCTAGAGATATGACAGCCCAGCATTTT. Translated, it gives CSARDMTAQHF.

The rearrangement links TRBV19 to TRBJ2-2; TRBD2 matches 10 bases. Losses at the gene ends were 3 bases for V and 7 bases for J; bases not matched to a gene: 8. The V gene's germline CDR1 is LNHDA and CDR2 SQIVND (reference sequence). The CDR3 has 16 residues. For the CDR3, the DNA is TGTGCCAGTAGTATGAGTCTAGCGGGAGTTGGCGGGGAGCTGTTTTTT. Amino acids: CASSMSLAGVGGELFF.

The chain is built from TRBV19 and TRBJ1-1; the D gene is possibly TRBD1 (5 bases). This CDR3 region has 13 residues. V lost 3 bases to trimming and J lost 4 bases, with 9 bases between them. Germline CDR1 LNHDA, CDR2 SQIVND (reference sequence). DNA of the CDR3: TGTGCCAGTAGTATGGGAGGGGCCACTGAAGCTTTCTTT. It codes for CASSMGGATEAFF.

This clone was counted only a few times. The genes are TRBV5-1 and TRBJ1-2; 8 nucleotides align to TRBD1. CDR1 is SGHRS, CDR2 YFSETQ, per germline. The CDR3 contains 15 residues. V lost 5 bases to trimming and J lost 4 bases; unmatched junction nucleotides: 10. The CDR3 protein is CASRFGQGSFYGYTF. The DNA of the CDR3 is TGCGCCAGCAGATTTGGACAGGGCTCTTTCTATGGCTACACCTTC.

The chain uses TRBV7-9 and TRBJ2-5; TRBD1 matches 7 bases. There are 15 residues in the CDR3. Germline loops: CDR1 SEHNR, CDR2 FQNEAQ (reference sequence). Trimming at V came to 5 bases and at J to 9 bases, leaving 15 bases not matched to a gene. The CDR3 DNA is TGTGCCAGCAGCCTTAATCAAGGACCGCAGGGGGCCCAGTACTTC. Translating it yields CASSLNQGPQGAQYF.

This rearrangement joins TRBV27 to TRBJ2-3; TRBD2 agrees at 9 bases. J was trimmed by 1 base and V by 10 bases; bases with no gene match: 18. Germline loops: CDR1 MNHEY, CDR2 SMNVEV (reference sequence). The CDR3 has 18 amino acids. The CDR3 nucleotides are TGTGCCACCACAAAGACTAGCGGCCCCCTGACGGGCACAGATACGCAGTATTTT. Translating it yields CATTKTSGPLTGTDTQYF.

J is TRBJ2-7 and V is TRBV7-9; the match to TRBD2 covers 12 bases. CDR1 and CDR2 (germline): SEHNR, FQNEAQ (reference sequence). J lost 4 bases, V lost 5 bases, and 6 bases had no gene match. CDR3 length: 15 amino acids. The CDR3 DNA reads TGTGCCAGCAGCCCCGGACTAGCGGGGAGATACGAGCAGTACTTC. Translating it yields CASSPGLAGRYEQYF.

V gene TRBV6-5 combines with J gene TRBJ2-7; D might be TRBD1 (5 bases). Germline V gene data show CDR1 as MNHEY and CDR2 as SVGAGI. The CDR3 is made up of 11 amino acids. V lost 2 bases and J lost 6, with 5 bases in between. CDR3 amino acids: CASSYRGEQYF. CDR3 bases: TGTGCCAGCAGTTACAGGGGCGAGCAGTACTTC.

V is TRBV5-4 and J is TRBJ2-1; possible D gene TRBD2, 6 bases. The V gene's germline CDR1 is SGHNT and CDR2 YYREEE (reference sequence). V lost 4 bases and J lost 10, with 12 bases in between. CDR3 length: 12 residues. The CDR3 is CASSPPGAEQFF. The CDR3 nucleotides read TGTGCCAGCAGCCCTCCGGGAGCCGAGCAGTTCTTC.

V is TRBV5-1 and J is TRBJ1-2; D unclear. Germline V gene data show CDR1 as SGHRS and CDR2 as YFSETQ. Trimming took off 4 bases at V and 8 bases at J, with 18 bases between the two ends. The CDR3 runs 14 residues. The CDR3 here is CASSAEPGRVGYTF. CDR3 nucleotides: TGCGCCAGCAGCGCCGAACCGGGTCGGGTAGGCTACACCTTC.

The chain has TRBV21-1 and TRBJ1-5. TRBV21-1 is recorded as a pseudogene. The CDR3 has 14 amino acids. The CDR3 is CASCLGSSNQPQHF. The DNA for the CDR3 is TGTGCCAGCTGTCTAGGTAGTTCCAATCAGCCCCAGCATTTT.

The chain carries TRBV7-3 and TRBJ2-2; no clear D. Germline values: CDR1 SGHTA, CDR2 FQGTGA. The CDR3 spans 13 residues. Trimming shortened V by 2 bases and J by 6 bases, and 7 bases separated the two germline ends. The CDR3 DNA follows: TGTGCCAGCAGCTTATCAGGTCCCGGGGAGCTGTTTTTT. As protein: CASSLSGPGELFF.

The CDR3 region has the DNA TGTGCCAGCAATCTTGATATTGGGACAGGGGGTTCGGAGCAGTACTTC. It specifies CASNLDIGTGGSEQYF. The chain is built from TRBV6-6 and TRBJ2-7, with 11 nucleotides matching TRBD1. The V segment lost 7 bases and the J segment 7 bases; nucleotides outside the gene matches: 15. CDR3 length: 16 residues. The germline gives CDR1 MNHNY, CDR2 SVGAGI (reference sequence).

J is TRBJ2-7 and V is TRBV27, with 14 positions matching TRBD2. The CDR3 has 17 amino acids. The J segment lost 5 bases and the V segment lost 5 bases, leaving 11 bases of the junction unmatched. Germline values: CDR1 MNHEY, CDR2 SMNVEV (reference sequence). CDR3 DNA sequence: TGTGCCAGCAGTCAGCGACTAGCGGGAGGGCCGGGAAACGAGCAGTACTTC. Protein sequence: CASSQRLAGGPGNEQYF.

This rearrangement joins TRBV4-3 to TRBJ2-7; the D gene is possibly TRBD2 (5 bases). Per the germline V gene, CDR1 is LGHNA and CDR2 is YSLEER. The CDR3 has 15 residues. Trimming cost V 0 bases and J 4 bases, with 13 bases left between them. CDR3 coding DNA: TGCGCCAGCAGCCAAGATGTCGGGGTAACTTACGAGCAGTACTTC. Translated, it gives CASSQDVGVTYEQYF.

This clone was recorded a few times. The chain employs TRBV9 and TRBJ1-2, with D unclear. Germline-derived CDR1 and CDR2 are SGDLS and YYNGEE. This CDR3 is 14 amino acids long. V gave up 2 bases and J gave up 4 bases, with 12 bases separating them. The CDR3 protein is CASSVAAQAYGYTF. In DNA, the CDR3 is TGTGCCAGCAGCGTCGCGGCACAAGCCTATGGCTACACCTTC.

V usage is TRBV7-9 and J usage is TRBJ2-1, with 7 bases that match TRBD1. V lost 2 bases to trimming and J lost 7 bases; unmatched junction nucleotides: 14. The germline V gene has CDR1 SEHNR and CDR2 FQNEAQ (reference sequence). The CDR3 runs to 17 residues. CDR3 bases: TGTGCCAGCAGCTTAAATGGGGACAGAGGAGCTTATAATGAGCAGTTCTTC. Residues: CASSLNGDRGAYNEQFF.

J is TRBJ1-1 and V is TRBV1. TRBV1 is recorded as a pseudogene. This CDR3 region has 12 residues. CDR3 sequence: CTSSPLFTEAFF. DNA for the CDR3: TGCACCAGCAGCCCTTTGTTCACTGAAGCTTTCTTT.

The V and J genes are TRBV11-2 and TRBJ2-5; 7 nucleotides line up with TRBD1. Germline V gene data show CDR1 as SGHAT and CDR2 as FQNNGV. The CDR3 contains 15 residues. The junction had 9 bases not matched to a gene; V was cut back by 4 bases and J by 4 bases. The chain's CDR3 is CASSSTGWGGETQYF. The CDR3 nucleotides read TGTGCCAGCAGCTCGACAGGGTGGGGTGGAGAGACCCAGTACTTC.

The CDR3 is CASSLSSGYVNEQFF. In nucleotides, the CDR3 is TGTGCCAGCAGTTTATCTAGCGGGTATGTCAATGAGCAGTTCTTC. V is TRBV27 and J is TRBJ2-1; TRBD2 matches 7 bases. This CDR3 is built from 15 residues. Germline V CDR1 and CDR2: MNHEY, SMNVEV (reference sequence). V shed 0 bases and J 6 bases; nucleotides not matched to a gene: 5.